This T cell receptor beta chain was sequenced in a study of cytomegalovirus exposure and HLA in healthy donors. Study-wide results and limits: A later analysis linked 16,951 TCR beta sequences to HLA alleles at 0.05 false discovery rate. Specificity of a few CMV-associated chains for CMV antigens was verified in vitro. Sequencing artifact likely explains a cluster of highly shared sequence variants.

The CDR3 contains 14 residues. The junction had 10 bases not matched to a gene; V was cut back by 4 bases and J by 7 bases. CDR1 is SNHLY and CDR2 is FYNNEI in the germline V gene. The PCR ran on 60 Vbeta and 13 Jbeta primers. Methods used by the authors: In a later analysis, the count reached 82 million or so unique TCR beta chains, with around 11 million shared. TCRdb keeps only in-frame clones here, not all; method: immunoSEQ multiplex PCR. Clone size and V and J calls were adopted from that table, with D and trimming inferred from the DNA. Of roughly 120,000 clones in the sample, 50% to 65% are singletons; the top ten hold 7.5% to 9.5%. Turning to this clone: Its antigen is still unknown.

The specimen was PBMCs. This rearrangement joins TRBV2 to TRBJ2-7; 7 bases are shared with TRBD2. This clonotype originated in a woman in her 40s in good health and CMV-seropositive. The CDR3, as DNA: TGTGCCAGCAGTGGAGCTAGCGGCTTTTGGGAGCAGTACTTC. Translated, it gives CASSGASGFWEQYF.